This entry is about one TCR beta chain. The sample comes from a study of T cells in Graves' hyperthyroidism and ophthalmopathy. Exclusion followed for patients with uncontrolled infection, other autoimmune disease, pregnancy or lactation. Each diagnosis was grounded in clinical symptoms, serum thyroxine and TRAb, thyroid ultrasound, and orbital computed tomography. Amplification targeted TCR beta CDR3 regions from RNA transcripts. The HTBI primer set served for first-round RT-PCR of the TCR CDR3. TCRdb redid the calling of the multiplex PCR reads with MiXCR, one entry per CDR3 protein. The data hold about 640,000 distinct CDR3 sequences, with 20% observed a single time. The CDR3 sequence is 14 residues long. CDR1 and CDR2 (germline): SGHTA, FQGNSA. V shed 5 bases and J shed 5 bases, with 16 bases lying between them.

Sequencing was done on a sample of blood. The chain uses TRBV7-2 and TRBJ2-7; D ambiguous. The sequence derives from a man aged 30-40 years with Graves' ophthalmopathy. For the CDR3, the DNA is TGTGCCAGCAGCCCCCTCCCCTCGGAAAACGAGCAGTACTTC. This codes for CASSPLPSENEQYF.